This TCR beta chain was captured in a study of T cell responses to AZD1222 COVID-19 vaccine. Study results and limitations: Mapped onto spike, vaccine-associated CD4 TCRs spanned it and were dominant at 160-218 and 743-854.

This table comes from immunoSEQ multiplex PCR, and its TCRdb copy is limited to in-frame clones, with some not included. Of about 150,000 clones in the sample, 80% to 90% are singletons; the top ten hold 1.5% to 2%. On this clone itself: Its antigen is unknown.

Source: peripheral blood, taken on day 0 of AZD1222 vaccination. The TCR was taken from an adult in good health.

CDR3 residues: CASSQDVGVKGYGYTF. The CDR3 nucleotides are TGTGCCAGCAGCCAAGATGTCGGGGTTAAGGGCTATGGCTACACCTTC. The rearrangement uses TRBV3-1 (or the pseudogene TRBV3-2) and TRBJ1-2; no definite D call. The V gene lost 0 bases and the J gene lost 4 bases, with 15 bases spanning the gap. The germline V gene encodes CDR1 LGHDT and CDR2 YNNKEL (reference sequence). This CDR3 is built from 16 residues.